Listed below are T cell receptor beta chains from one sample, sequenced in a study of blood T cell repertoires in COVID-19. Some clones are missing from TCRdb's copy, which holds only in-frame ones; the method was immunoSEQ multiplex PCR. The data contain about 55,000 clones, roughly 85% of them singletons. Source material: peripheral blood. Every receptor here comes from a human donor in a cohort sampled during active COVID-19. The CDR3 runs from the conserved cysteine through the conserved F or W. The D gene is left open where the match is weak. Clone size appears in some rows only: once, few, many, or a class for an expanded clone.

TRBJ2-3	-	TRBV3-1/TRBV3-2	17	TRBD2	TGTGCCAGCAGCCAAGATAGGGCTAGCGGGAGCACAGATACGCAGTATTTT	CASSQDRASGSTDTQYF
TRBJ2-3	-	TRBV5-1	14	-	TGCGCCAGCAGCCCAGACCAAGCCAGCGGTACGCAGTATTTT	CASSPDQASGTQYF
TRBJ2-7	-	TRBV5-4	13	TRBD1	TGTGCCAGCAGCTCGACAGGGGAGTACGAGCAGTACTTC	CASSSTGEYEQYF
TRBJ2-1	-	TRBV11-3	14	-	TGTGCCAGCTCTATAGCGGATTCCTACAATGAGCAGTTCTTC	CASSIADSYNEQFF
TRBJ1-3	-	TRBV5-6	16	-	TGTGCCAGCAGCTTGGATATGGGGGGTTCTGGAAACACCATATATTTT	CASSLDMGGSGNTIYF
TRBJ1-3	-	TRBV7-8	15	TRBD1	TGTGCCAGCAGCTTAGCCGGGACAGGGTTCGGCACCATATATTTT	CASSLAGTGFGTIYF
TRBJ2-3	-	TRBV6-5	15	-	TGTGCCAGCAGGCCTCTGAGGGCCCAAGCAGATACGCAGTATTTT	CASRPLRAQADTQYF
TRBJ2-2	-	TRBV7-9	17	-	TGTGCCAGCAGCTCCCTTCGAGCCGCTGCGAACACCGGGGAGCTGTTTTTT	CASSSLRAAANTGELFF
TRBJ1-3	-	TRBV14	13	TRBD1	TGTGCCAGCAGCTTTGACAGGGGGAACACCATATATTTT	CASSFDRGNTIYF
TRBJ2-3	-	TRBV30	18	TRBD2	TGTGCCTGGAGTCAGGGATGGTCTAGCGGGTCCAGCACAGATACGCAGTATTTT	CAWSQGWSSGSSTDTQYF
TRBJ2-3	-	TRBV6-5	12	-	TGTGCCAGCCGATCTACCACAGATACGCAGTATTTT	CASRSTTDTQYF
TRBJ2-2	-	TRBV5-1	15	TRBD2	TGCGCCAGCAGCTTATCCGGGAGGGGTGCCGGGGAGCTGTTTTTT	CASSLSGRGAGELFF
TRBJ2-3	-	TRBV7-2	15	TRBD1	TGTGCCAGCAGCTTTAAGGGGGCTTCCACAGATACGCAGTATTTT	CASSFKGASTDTQYF
TRBJ2-5	-	TRBV29-1	15	-	TGCAGCGTTGGTGGGGCGTCAGGGGTAGCAGAGACCCAGTACTTC	CSVGGASGVAETQYF
TRBJ1-5	-	TRBV30	15	TRBD1	TGTGCCTGGAGTCGAGGAGGGGGCAACGCTCAGCCCCAGCATTTT	CAWSRGGGNAQPQHF
TRBJ1-2	-	TRBV9	14	TRBD1	TGTGCCAGCAGCGTAGAACAGGGGGCCGGGGGCTACACCTTC	CASSVEQGAGGYTF
TRBJ1-6	few	TRBV12-3/TRBV12-4	13	-	TGTGCCAGCAGCCCGGACAGAAATTCACCCCTCCACTTT	CASSPDRNSPLHF
TRBJ1-2	-	TRBV7-9	13	-	TGTGCCAGCAGCCCCGAGGGGGTAAACGGCTACACCTTC	CASSPEGVNGYTF
TRBJ2-1	once	TRBV7-2	14	TRBD2	TGTGCCAGCAGCTTCGGCGGGGGGGCTAATGAGCAGTTCTTC	CASSFGGGANEQFF
TRBJ1-5	-	TRBV5-1	13	-	TGCGCCAGCAGCGAGACTAGCAGTCAGCCCCAGCATTTT	CASSETSSQPQHF
TRBJ2-7	-	TRBV6-5	15	TRBD2	TGTGCCAGCCGCCCCGGGACTACACAGAGCTACGAGCAGTACTTC	CASRPGTTQSYEQYF
TRBJ1-6	few	TRBV9	15	TRBD1	TGTGCCAGCAGTTCCGGGACAGGGATTCCTACGCCCCTCCACTTT	CASSSGTGIPTPLHF
TRBJ2-1	-	TRBV12-3/TRBV12-4	11	TRBD1	TGTGCCAGCAGTAAACAGGGGGGTCCGTTCTTC	CASSKQGGPFF
TRBJ2-1	-	TRBV2	12	-	TGTGCCAGCGAACGGGAGAGCAATGAGCAGTTCTTC	CASERESNEQFF
TRBJ2-5	-	TRBV12-1	16	-	TGTGCCAGCAGGTTTTGGACAGGGAAAGGGGGAGAGACCCAGTACTTC	CASRFWTGKGGETQYF
TRBJ2-3	-	TRBV11-1	15	-	TGTGCCAGCAGGAAGGGACAATTGGGGGCAGATACGCAGTATTTT	CASRKGQLGADTQYF
TRBJ2-7	-	TRBV11-2	13	-	TGTGCCAGCAGCTTAGCTGGAGGCCTCGAGCAGTACTTC	CASSLAGGLEQYF
TRBJ2-2	many	TRBV27	18	-	TGTGCCAGCAGTTTATTCGGGGGGCGGAACGCGAACACCGGGGAGCTGTTTTTT	CASSLFGGRNANTGELFF
TRBJ2-3	-	TRBV6-2/TRBV6-3	21	TRBD1	TGTGCCAGCAGTTACTCGATGTGGGACAGGGTGATTGCGATAAGCACAGATACGCAGTATTTT	CASSYSMWDRVIAISTDTQYF
TRBJ2-7	-	TRBV29-1	13	TRBD1	TGCAGCGTTGAAGCGAGCAGGACAGGCCGTCAGTACTTC	CSVEASRTGRQYF
TRBJ1-2	-	TRBV4-2	16	-	TGTGCCAGCAGCCAAGGGTTCCCCAGTATCAACTATGGCTACACCTTC	CASSQGFPSINYGYTF
TRBJ2-7	-	TRBV7-9	15	-	TGTGCCAGCAGCCGAATGGTGACTAACTCCTACGAGCAGTACTTC	CASSRMVTNSYEQYF
TRBJ2-1	-	TRBV29-1	15	-	TGCAGCGTCGCCGGAAAAGGGTACAGGAACAATGAGCAGTTCTTC	CSVAGKGYRNNEQFF
TRBJ2-2	-	TRBV5-6	17	TRBD1	TGTGCCAGCAGCTCGGGACAGGGGGCTGCTGGCACCGGGGAGCTGTTTTTT	CASSSGQGAAGTGELFF
TRBJ1-5	-	TRBV5-4	16	-	TGTGCCAGCAGCTTGGGTGGGGGACTAGTGAATCAGCCCCAGCATTTT	CASSLGGGLVNQPQHF
TRBJ2-3	-	TRBV6-5	14	TRBD2	TGTGCCAGCAGTTGGCGGGAGGGCCGAGATACGCAGTATTTT	CASSWREGRDTQYF
TRBJ2-3	-	TRBV10-3	13	TRBD2	TGTGCCACCCGGACTAGCGGGGAAGATACGCAGTATTTT	CATRTSGEDTQYF
TRBJ2-3	-	TRBV7-6	19	TRBD2	TGTGCCAGCAGCTTAGGTTCCCCGGGACTAGCTCCTAGCACAGATACGCAGTATTTT	CASSLGSPGLAPSTDTQYF
TRBJ1-1	-	TRBV2	12	TRBD1	TGTGCCAGCAGCTCCGGGACAGGGTGGGCTTTCTTT	CASSSGTGWAFF
TRBJ2-2	-	TRBV19	14	-	TGTGCCAGTAGTACCGGGACGAACACCGGGGAGCTGTTTTTT	CASSTGTNTGELFF
TRBJ2-7	-	TRBV2	12	-	TGTGCCAGCAGCCAAACTAGTTACGAGCAGTACTTC	CASSQTSYEQYF
TRBJ2-7	-	TRBV11-2	14	-	TGTGCCAGCAGCTTAGGATACTCCTCCTACGAGCAGTACTTC	CASSLGYSSYEQYF
TRBJ1-4	-	TRBV9	15	-	TGTGCCAGCAGCACATCCGGGATCTCCCAAGAAAAACTGTTTTTT	CASSTSGISQEKLFF
TRBJ2-2	-	TRBV10-3	15	TRBD2	TGTGCCATCAGTGCCTTAGCGGGAGTAAGAGGGGAGCTGTTTTTT	CAISALAGVRGELFF
TRBJ2-5	-	TRBV5-4	14	TRBD2	TGTGCCAGCAGCTTGGTCGGGAGGACTGAGACCCAGTACTTC	CASSLVGRTETQYF
TRBJ2-2	-	TRBV9	16	TRBD2	TGTGCCAGCAGCGTGGAACTAGCGGGGTACACCGGGGAGCTGTTTTTT	CASSVELAGYTGELFF
TRBJ1-5	few	TRBV19	16	-	TGTGCCAGTACCCCGAAGGACTTGGTGAGCAATCAGCCCCAGCATTTT	CASTPKDLVSNQPQHF
TRBJ2-2	-	TRBV30	13	-	TGTGCCTGGAGTAGAGGGGGAACCGGGGAGCTGTTTTTT	CAWSRGGTGELFF
TRBJ2-7	once	TRBV5-1	15	TRBD1	TGCGCCAGCAGCTTGGAAGGGACAGGGGTCCACGAGCAGTACTTC	CASSLEGTGVHEQYF
TRBJ1-5	-	TRBV4-2	16	-	TGTGCCAGCAGCCAAGGGGGGCAGGGGCTTAACCAGCCCCAGCATTTT	CASSQGGQGLNQPQHF
TRBJ2-1	-	TRBV5-1	14	-	TGCGCCAGCAGCTTCCCGGAGACGGGTAATGAGCAGTTCTTC	CASSFPETGNEQFF
TRBJ1-2	few	TRBV30	14	-	TGTGCCTGGAGCGGTTATGGTGAGGGCTATGGCTACACCTTC	CAWSGYGEGYGYTF
TRBJ1-2	-	TRBV7-2	18	TRBD1	TGTGCCAGCAGCTTACAGAAGCTCCGGGACAGGGGCTCCTATGGCTACACCTTC	CASSLQKLRDRGSYGYTF
TRBJ1-5	-	TRBV3-1/TRBV3-2	13	-	TGTGCCAGCAGCCAAGGGGGAGGTCAGCCCCAGCATTTT	CASSQGGGQPQHF
TRBJ1-4	-	TRBV3-1/TRBV3-2	17	TRBD1	TGTGCCAGCAGCCATAGGCAGGGGGCGCAGCTTGGAGAAAAACTGTTTTTT	CASSHRQGAQLGEKLFF
TRBJ1-1	-	TRBV14	17	TRBD1	TGTGCCAGCAGCCAAGTGACAGGGGACGTGGGGGGAGCCGAAGCTTTCTTT	CASSQVTGDVGGAEAFF
TRBJ2-3	once	TRBV2	15	-	TGTGCCAGCAGTGAAGGTTCCACAGGCACAGATACGCAGTATTTT	CASSEGSTGTDTQYF
TRBJ1-2	once	TRBV9	16	-	TGTGCCAGCAGCTCCCGTGGGGGCCCTACTAACTATGGCTACACCTTC	CASSSRGGPTNYGYTF
TRBJ1-5	-	TRBV2	15	-	TGTGCCAGCAGTTTGGGGGCAGGGTTTGCTCAGCCCCAGCATTTT	CASSLGAGFAQPQHF
TRBJ1-2	few	TRBV5-4	18	TRBD1	TGTGCCAGCAGCTTGGACTCTGACAGGGGTTGGACGGCCTTCGGCTACACCTTC	CASSLDSDRGWTAFGYTF